A single sample is the source of the 21 T cell receptor beta chains below, sequenced in a study of T cells in Graves' hyperthyroidism and ophthalmopathy. TCR beta CDR3 regions were amplified from RNA. HTBI primers drove first-round RT-PCR of the TCR CDR3. TCRdb redid the calling of the multiplex PCR reads with MiXCR, one entry per CDR3 protein. The sample lists 480,000 or so distinct CDR3 sequences, under 15% seen once, with about a sixth in the top ten. Input material: blood. These receptors were taken from a woman between 18 and 29 years old with Graves' hyperthyroidism.

This clonotype was seen many times. The V call is TRBV12-5, the J call TRBJ2-1, with D possibly TRBD1 on 5 matching bases. Trimming pared 7 bases from V and 12 bases from J, leaving 19 bases between. Per the germline V gene, CDR1 is LGHNT and CDR2 is FRNRAP. The CDR3 is made up of 13 amino acids. CDR3: CASAATERPGQFF. The CDR3, as DNA: TGTGCTAGTGCTGCGACAGAGCGTCCGGGGCAGTTCTTC.

Many counts were recorded for this clonotype. V gene TRBV12-5 combines with J gene TRBJ2-6; weak D call: TRBD2 (5 bases). The germline gives CDR1 LGHNT, CDR2 FRNRAP. The CDR3 is 17 residues long. Deletions cut 3 bases from V and 5 bases from J, with 17 bases between. The CDR3 DNA reads TGTGCTAGTGGTTTCGGGGTCTCCCTTGGGCGGGCCAACGTCCTGACTTTC. Its translation is CASGFGVSLGRANVLTF.

For this clonotype: No conserved phenylalanine or tryptophan ends this CDR3, so it is likely a read error. The V and J genes are TRBV7-2 and TRBJ2-5; 8 bases map to TRBD2. The CDR3 is made up of 15 amino acids. Trimming took 5 bases from V and 4 from J; bases not matched to a gene: 9. CDR1 is SGHTA and CDR2 is FQGNSA in the germline V gene. The CDR3 protein is CASSPAGGRAETQYY. CDR3 in DNA: TGTGCCAGCAGCCCTGCGGGGGGCCGGGCAGAGACCCAGTACTAC.

V gene TRBV30 combines with J gene TRBJ1-1; the match to TRBD1 covers 8 bases. With 2 bases clipped from V and 11 bases from J, the junction kept 4 bases outside the gene matches. This CDR3 comprises 11 residues. Germline V gives CDR1 GTSNPN, CDR2 SVGIG (reference sequence). CDR3 sequence: CAWSRQGRAFF. The CDR3 coding sequence is TGTGCCTGGAGTCGACAGGGGAGGGCTTTCTTT.

This clonotype was detected many times. CDR3 coding DNA: TGCGCCAGCAGGCGTGATAATTCACCCCTCCACTTT. This encodes CASRRDNSPLHF. V and J are TRBV5-1 and TRBJ1-6; unclear D gene. CDR1 is SGHRS and CDR2 is YFSETQ in the germline V gene. CDR3 length equals 12 residues. Trimming took off 5 bases at V and 5 bases at J, with 5 bases between the two ends.

For this clonotype: A much larger clone lies one base from this, so it may be a read error. V and J are TRBV4-2 and TRBJ2-5, with 8 nucleotides matching TRBD1. V lost 4 bases to trimming and J lost 3 bases; unmatched junction nucleotides: 4. This CDR3 is 14 amino acids long. Germline V gene sequence: CDR1 LGHNA, CDR2 YNFKEQ. CDR3 DNA: TGTGCCAGCAGCCCTCCGGACAGGGAAGAGACCCAGTACTTC. This gives the protein CASSPPDREETQYF.

There are a few counts of this clonotype. The chain couples TRBV5-1 to TRBJ2-7; the match to TRBD1 covers 8 bases. This CDR3 spans 15 amino acids. Germline trimming cut 0 bases from V and 3 bases from J; bases unmatched to any gene: 5. Germline CDR1 reads SGHRS; CDR2 reads YFSETQ. CDR3 bases: TGCGCCAGCAGCTTGGCTGGGACAGGAATCTACGAGCAGTACTTC. Residues: CASSLAGTGIYEQYF.

This clonotype was seen at least ten times. The chain couples TRBV12-3 or TRBV12-4 to TRBJ2-1, with D unclear. The CDR3 has 12 residues. Trimming removed 0 bases at V and 12 bases at J, with 9 bases between. CDR3 nucleotide sequence: TGTGCCAGCAGTTTAGCTAGGCTCGCGCAGTTCTTC. Its protein is CASSLARLAQFF.

This clonotype was observed a few times. V and J are TRBV3-1 and TRBJ2-5; tentatively, D is TRBD1 (5 bases). Germline V lookup: CDR1 LGHDT, CDR2 YNNKEL (reference sequence). This CDR3 has 14 amino acids. V was shortened by 1 base and J by 5 bases, with 11 bases between the two germline ends. CDR3 amino acids: CASSQGQSRETQYF. The CDR3 DNA sequence: TGTGCCAGCAGCCAAGGACAGAGCCGGGAGACCCAGTACTTC.

This clonotype came up once. A read error may explain this, as a much larger clone is one base away. The chain has TRBV12-3 or TRBV12-4 and TRBJ1-2; the D is unclear. The CDR3 is 13 residues long. The CDR3 sequence is CAGSFSGNYGYTF. CDR3 bases: TGTGCCGGCAGTTTCTCCGGGAACTATGGCTACACCTTC.

Notes on this clonotype: Mismatch with germline at one junction end may stem from a read error. V gene TRBV6-1 combines with J gene TRBJ2-1; maybe TRBD2 (6 bases). CDR1 is MNHNS, CDR2 SASEGT, per germline. The CDR3 is 17 amino acids. The CDR3 DNA reads as TGTGCCGGCAGTGACATTAGCGGCCTCAGGTCCTACAATGAGCAGTTCTTC. This codes for CAGSDISGLRSYNEQFF.

This clonotype was detected only a few times. The V and J genes are TRBV3-1 and TRBJ2-1; 12 nucleotides match TRBD2. The ends lost 4 bases at V and 4 bases at J; junction bases unmatched: 8. The CDR3 loop spans 17 amino acids. CDR1 LGHDT and CDR2 YNNKEL come from the germline V gene (reference sequence). CDR3 sequence reads: CASSPPWTSGNYNEQFF. CDR3 in DNA: TGTGCCAGCAGCCCACCGTGGACTAGCGGGAATTACAATGAGCAGTTCTTC.

The genes are TRBV3-1 and TRBJ2-7; 7 bases fit TRBD2. Looked up from germline, CDR1 is LGHDT and CDR2 is YNNKEL (reference sequence). J gave up 4 bases and V 2 bases, and 8 bases lay outside the gene matches. This CDR3 region has 15 residues. CDR3 in amino acids: CASSQRQGGVYEQYF. The CDR3 DNA reads as TGTGCCAGCAGCCAAAGGCAGGGAGGGGTGTACGAGCAGTACTTC.

This clonotype came up many times. The chain is built from TRBV3-1 and TRBJ2-1, with 10 bases aligning to TRBD2. CDR1 is LGHDT and CDR2 is YNNKEL in the germline V gene (reference sequence). The CDR3 has 17 residues. Trimming at V came to 4 bases and at J to 0 bases, leaving 6 bases not matched to a gene. CDR3 region: CASSLGLARSSYNEQFF. CDR3 DNA sequence: TGTGCCAGCAGCCTGGGACTAGCGAGGAGCTCCTACAATGAGCAGTTCTTC.

This sequence joins TRBV27 and TRBJ2-1; 7 bases align to TRBD2. This CDR3 has 16 residues. J was trimmed by 6 bases and V by 6 bases; bases with no gene match: 14. The germline V gene has CDR1 MNHEY and CDR2 SMNVEV (reference sequence). CDR3 protein: CASSPGLGGRRNEQFF. The CDR3 DNA reads TGTGCCAGCAGCCCAGGACTAGGCGGGAGACGCAATGAGCAGTTCTTC.

This clonotype came up a few times. The rearrangement joins TRBV9 to TRBJ1-2, with D hard to call. This CDR3 region has 14 residues. Trimming removed 0 bases from V and 5 bases from J, with 11 bases in between. CDR1 and CDR2 (germline): SGDLS, YYNGEE. CDR3 region: CASSVVGNRYGYTF. DNA of the CDR3: TGTGCCAGCAGCGTAGTAGGGAATAGATATGGCTACACCTTC.

J is TRBJ2-4 and V is TRBV4-1, with TRBD2 matching 11 bases. Germline V gene sequence: CDR1 MGHRA, CDR2 YSYEKL. The CDR3 spans 16 residues. J was trimmed by 6 bases and V by 0 bases; bases with no gene match: 4. CDR3 coding DNA: TGCGCCAGCAGCCAAGAAGTAGCGGGAGGGGGAAACATTCAGTACTTC. Protein product: CASSQEVAGGGNIQYF.

The chain employs TRBV6-1 and TRBJ1-3, with 7 bases matching TRBD1. V lost 2 bases, J lost 2 bases, and 6 bases stayed unmatched. Germline assignment: CDR1 MNHNS and CDR2 SASEGT. CDR3 length: 16 amino acids. CDR3 DNA sequence: TGTGCCAGCAGTGAATCTTGGCAGGGGGCTGGAAACACCATATATTTT. This translates into CASSESWQGAGNTIYF.

This clonotype was counted many times. The rearrangement links TRBV27 to TRBJ1-4; tentative D call: TRBD1 (5 bases). V lost 1 base and J lost 8, with 14 bases in between. The germline gives CDR1 MNHEY, CDR2 SMNVEV (reference sequence). This CDR3 has 15 residues. The CDR3 loop reads CASSLWGREGEKLFF. Written as DNA, the CDR3 is TGTGCCAGCAGTTTATGGGGCAGGGAAGGCGAAAAACTGTTTTTT.

This clonotype was seen many times. The genes are TRBV12-3 or TRBV12-4 and TRBJ1-5; D ambiguous. V lost 8 bases, J lost 4 bases, and 15 bases lay in between. The length of the CDR3 is 14 residues. CDR3 region: CASGLLGYNQPQHF. CDR3 bases: TGTGCCAGCGGCTTATTGGGGTATAATCAGCCCCAGCATTTT.

The chain joins TRBV6-2 or TRBV6-3 to TRBJ2-5, with TRBD2 matching over 8 bases. V was pared by 5 bases and J by 5 bases, with 10 bases of the junction left unmatched. This CDR3 spans 15 amino acids. Germline values: CDR1 MNHEY, CDR2 SVGEGT. The chain's CDR3 is CASSDGGRQRETQYF. In DNA, the CDR3 is TGTGCCAGCAGTGACGGCGGGAGGCAGAGGGAGACCCAGTACTTC.